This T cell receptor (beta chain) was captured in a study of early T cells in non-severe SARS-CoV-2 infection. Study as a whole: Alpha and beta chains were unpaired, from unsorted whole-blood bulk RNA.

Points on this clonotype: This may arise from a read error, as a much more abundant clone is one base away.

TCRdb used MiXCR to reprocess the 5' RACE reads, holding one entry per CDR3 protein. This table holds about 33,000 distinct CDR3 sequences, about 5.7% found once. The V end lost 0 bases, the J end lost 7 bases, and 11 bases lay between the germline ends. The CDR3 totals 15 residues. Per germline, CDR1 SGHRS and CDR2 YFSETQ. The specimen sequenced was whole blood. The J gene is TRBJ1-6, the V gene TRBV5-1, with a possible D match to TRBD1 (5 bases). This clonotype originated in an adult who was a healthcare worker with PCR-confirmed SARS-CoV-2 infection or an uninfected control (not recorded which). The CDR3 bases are TGCGCCAGCAGCTTGGCCAAGGGGCGCAATTCACCCCTCCACTTT. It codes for CASSLAKGRNSPLHF.